Below, 20 T cell receptor beta chains from the same sample are listed, as sequenced in a study of T cell repertoires in cytomegalovirus infection. A single record per CDR3 protein comes from TCRdb applying MiXCR to the reads. Altogether fewer than 950,000 distinct CDR3 sequences are present, around a third being singletons, with the ten largest covering 12%. Their antigens are not known. This material consisted of cultured CD8+ T cells from PBMCs, taken from culture after CMV antigen stimulation. The receptors derive from a human donor in good health (CMV status not recorded). Some clones in this sample may be carry-over from other donors' samples.

This clonotype has only a few counts. CDR3 region: CASRLAGKDEQFF. CDR3 DNA: TGCGCCAGCAGACTAGCGGGGAAGGATGAGCAGTTCTTC. The gene calls are TRBV4-1 and TRBJ2-1; 10 nucleotides match TRBD2. V lost 6 bases, J lost 8 bases, and 4 bases stayed unmatched. The CDR3 length is 13 residues. Germline lookup yields CDR1 MGHRA and CDR2 YSYEKL.

This clonotype appeared a few times. This rearrangement joins TRBV27 to TRBJ2-5; D unresolved. This CDR3 contains 15 residues. The V gene lost 3 bases and the J gene lost 5 bases, with 16 bases spanning the gap. Per the germline V gene, CDR1 is MNHEY and CDR2 is SMNVEV (reference sequence). CDR3 nucleotide sequence: TGTGCCAGCAGTTTGGGTAGAAACGTTCAGGAGACCCAGTACTTC. Translating gives CASSLGRNVQETQYF.

This clonotype turned up a few times. V usage is TRBV6-1 and J usage is TRBJ2-1; 13 nucleotides line up with TRBD2. This CDR3 region has 15 residues. The germline CDR1 and CDR2 sequences are MNHNS and SASEGT. Trimming at V came to 8 bases and at J to 4 bases, leaving 5 bases not matched to a gene. In nucleotides, the CDR3 is TGTGCCAGCTCCGGGACTAGCGGGGTTTACAATGAGCAGTTCTTC. It specifies CASSGTSGVYNEQFF.

The chain has TRBV2 and TRBJ2-3; D unresolved. Trimming removed 5 bases at V and 6 bases at J, with 18 bases between. The CDR3 extends over 15 amino acids. Germline CDR1 reads SNHLY; CDR2 reads FYNNEI. CDR3 in DNA: TGTGCCAGCAGTCGAAGTTCGGCTTCTGGGGATACGCAGTATTTT. This sequence encodes CASSRSSASGDTQYF. The full variable domain, its missing parts supplied by reference TRBV2 and TRBJ2-3, is EPEVTQTPSHQVTQMGQEVILRCVPISNHLYFYWYRQILGQKVEFLVSFYNNEISEKSEIFDDQFSVERPDGSNFTLKIRSTKLEDSAMYFCASSRSSASGDTQYFGPGTRLTVL.

Turning to this clonotype: The germline gene is not matched at one end of the junction; a read error may be the cause. V gene TRBV6-8 combines with J gene TRBJ1-5; no definite D call. CDR3 length: 15 residues. CDR1 and CDR2 from the germline V gene are MNHGY and SAAAGT. The CDR3 DNA reads TGTGTCAGCAGTTACCGAGAGAATAGCAATCAGCCCCAGCATTTT. It translates to CVSSYRENSNQPQHF.

This clonotype appeared a few times. The genes are TRBV12-3 or TRBV12-4 and TRBJ2-5, with TRBD1 as a possible D gene (5 bases). V was cut by 6 bases and J by 2 bases, with 22 bases left in between. CDR3 size: 17 residues. The CDR3 nucleotides are TGTGCCAGCAGCCCCACCCCCCCGGACAAGGAGCAAGAGACCCAGTACTTC. This gives the protein CASSPTPPDKEQETQYF.

This clonotype was detected a few times. The chain recombines TRBV7-9 with TRBJ2-7; 7 positions match TRBD2. This CDR3 contains 16 residues. V gave up 1 base and J gave up 3 bases; unmatched junction bases: 9. Germline V gene lookup returns CDR1 SEHNR and CDR2 FQNEAQ (reference sequence). For the CDR3, the DNA is TGTGCCAGCAGCTTAGGATCGGCTAGCGGAGTCTACGAGCAGTACTTC. As protein: CASSLGSASGVYEQYF.

The rearrangement uses TRBV7-2 and TRBJ2-7; no reliable D call. Germline assignment: CDR1 SGHTA and CDR2 FQGNSA. The CDR3 runs 12 residues. Trimming shortened V by 5 bases and J by 5 bases, and 10 bases separated the two germline ends. CDR3 amino acids: CASSLWPHEQYF. The CDR3 DNA is TGTGCCAGCAGCCTCTGGCCCCACGAGCAGTACTTC.

In regard to this clonotype: A read error may explain this, as a much larger clone is one base away. The V call is TRBV7-6, the J call TRBJ2-1; 8 nucleotides line up with TRBD2. The CDR3 contains 16 residues. Germline loops: CDR1 SGHVS, CDR2 FNYEAQ. V trimming: 5 bases; J trimming: 5 bases; junction bases outside the gene matches: 11. CDR3 in amino acids: CASSLGLAEPHNEQFF. The CDR3 DNA sequence: TGTGCCAGCAGCCTCGGACTAGCAGAACCCCACAATGAGCAGTTCTTC.

This clonotype was seen just once. CDR3 residues: CASSIDRGSEQYF. CDR3 bases: TGTGCCAGCAGTATCGACAGGGGCAGCGAGCAGTACTTC. The chain has TRBV27 and TRBJ2-7; 8 positions match TRBD1. The length of the CDR3 is 13 residues. With 5 bases clipped from V and 6 bases from J, the junction kept 6 bases outside the gene matches. Germline CDR1 and CDR2: MNHEY and SMNVEV (reference sequence).

In this sample, this clonotype turned up many times. V gene TRBV27 combines with J gene TRBJ1-3; no clear D gene. The length of the CDR3 is 13 residues. Deletions cut 5 bases from V and 4 bases from J, with 9 bases between. Germline lookup yields CDR1 MNHEY and CDR2 SMNVEV (reference sequence). CDR3 loop: CASSPDGGNTIYF. The CDR3 region has the DNA TGTGCCAGCAGTCCGGACGGGGGAAACACCATATATTTT.

This chain uses TRBV10-2 with TRBJ1-1; no definite D call. Trimming pared 4 bases from V and 0 bases from J, leaving 12 bases between. The V gene's germline CDR1 is WSHSY and CDR2 SAAADI. This CDR3 has 15 residues. CDR3 coding DNA: TGCGCCAGCAGTGTGGAGGGTACCATGAACACTGAAGCTTTCTTT. Translation: CASSVEGTMNTEAFF.

This clonotype has ten or more counts. The rearrangement joins TRBV7-9 to TRBJ1-5, with TRBD1 identical over 9 bases. Trimming cost V 0 bases and J 2 bases; bases outside gene matches: 8. Germline-derived CDR1 and CDR2 are SEHNR and FQNEAQ (reference sequence). This CDR3 comprises 18 residues. CDR3: CASSLAGDRDLRNQPQHF. The CDR3 nucleotides read TGTGCCAGCAGCTTAGCCGGGGACAGGGATCTACGCAATCAGCCCCAGCATTTT. Drawing the rest from reference TRBV7-9 and TRBJ1-5, the complete variable domain is DTGVSQNPRHKITKRGQNVTFRCDPISEHNRLYWYRQTLGQGPEFLTYFQNEAQLEKSRLLSDRFSAERPKGSFSTLEIQRTEQGDSAMYLCASSLAGDRDLRNQPQHFGDGTRLSIL.

The chain couples TRBV28 to TRBJ2-5, with no clear D. Between the trimmed V and J ends, which lost 3 bases and 3 bases, there was a span of 11 bases. Germline lookup yields CDR1 MDHEN and CDR2 SYDVKM. The CDR3 is 14 amino acids. The CDR3 nucleotides are TGTGCCAGCAGTTTTCCGACGGAAGAAGAGACCCAGTACTTC. Translated, it gives CASSFPTEEETQYF.

This clonotype was detected only a few times. The chain joins TRBV11-2 to TRBJ1-2; possible D gene TRBD1, 5 bases. Germline CDR1 and CDR2: SGHAT and FQNNGV. Trimming left V 5 bases short and J 4 bases short, with 14 bases between. This CDR3 spans 14 amino acids. Here the CDR3 DNA reads TGTGCCAGCAGCCCGCTGCCGAGGGGCTATGGCTACACCTTC. It yields the protein CASSPLPRGYGYTF.

This clonotype has just a few counts. The chain couples TRBV7-9 to TRBJ2-1, with D perhaps TRBD1 or TRBD2 (6 bases each). CDR3 length: 16 residues. The V gene's germline CDR1 is SEHNR and CDR2 FQNEAQ (reference sequence). Trimming removed 8 bases at V and 4 bases at J, with 21 bases between. The CDR3 reads CASSPEGGTHYNEQFF. In DNA, the CDR3 is TGTGCCAGCTCCCCCGAGGGGGGCACGCATTACAATGAGCAGTTCTTC.

This clonotype was seen a few times. The chain links TRBV11-2 to TRBJ2-2, with a possible D match to TRBD1 (6 bases). The CDR3 length is 15 residues. Germline CDR1 and CDR2: SGHAT and FQNNGV. Deletions cut 5 bases from V and 6 bases from J, with 16 bases between. CDR3 amino acids: CASSLRTDGSGELFF. CDR3 DNA: TGTGCCAGCAGCCTTCGGACAGATGGATCCGGGGAGCTGTTTTTT.

In this sample, this clonotype turned up a few times. The chain is built from TRBV7-4 and TRBJ2-1, with no clear D. The CDR3 consists of 14 residues. Per the germline V gene, CDR1 is SGHVT and CDR2 is SQSDAQ. V was shortened by 4 bases and J by 8 bases, with 15 bases between the two germline ends. The CDR3 sequence is CASSSYYSPYEQFF. For the CDR3, the DNA is TGTGCCAGCAGCTCTTACTACAGCCCTTATGAGCAGTTCTTC. The complete variable domain, with remaining parts taken from reference TRBV7-4 and TRBJ2-1, reads GAGVSQSPRYKVAKRGRDVALRCDSISGHVTLYWYRQTLGQGSEVLTYSQSDAQRDKSGRPSGRFSAERPERSVSTLKIQRTEQGDSAVYLCASSSYYSPYEQFFGPGTRLTVL.

A few counts support this clonotype. DNA for the CDR3: TGTGCCAGCAGTCCCTTGCGGAACAACAATGAGCAGTTCTTC. This translates into CASSPLRNNNEQFF. V is TRBV7-9 and J is TRBJ2-1; D not certain. CDR3 length: 14 residues. V dropped 6 bases and J dropped 5 bases, with 14 bases sitting between them. Germline CDR1 and CDR2: SEHNR and FQNEAQ (reference sequence).

There are a few counts of this clonotype. The rearrangement uses TRBV4-1 and TRBJ2-7; 9 bases agree with TRBD2. The CDR3 extends over 15 amino acids. Germline CDR1 reads MGHRA; CDR2 reads YSYEKL. The V gene end was trimmed by 1 base and the J gene end by 4 bases; junction bases not matched to a gene: 5. The DNA for the CDR3 is TGCGCCAGCAGCCAAGTTAGCGGGGGCCAATACGAGCAGTACTTC. Protein: CASSQVSGGQYEQYF.